Shown below are 27 T cell receptor beta chains from a single sample sequenced in a study of cytomegalovirus exposure and HLA in healthy donors. 13 Jbeta primers and 60 Vbeta primers were used for the PCR. TCRdb's copy holds only in-frame clones and misses some; the assay was immunoSEQ multiplex PCR. The table includes tens of thousands of clones, 82% detected once. The sample was PBMCs. These receptors all stem from a man aged 18 to 29 in good health and CMV-seronegative.

The CDR3 here is CASSLSGSSYEQYF. CDR3 nucleotides: TGTGCCAGCAGCCTTAGCGGGAGCTCCTACGAGCAGTACTTC. The V and J genes are TRBV7-9 and TRBJ2-7, with TRBD2 matching over 9 bases. Germline lookup yields CDR1 SEHNR and CDR2 FQNEAQ (reference sequence). The CDR3 is made up of 14 amino acids. J lost 0 bases, V lost 5 bases, and 2 bases had no gene match.

The V and J genes are TRBV4-3 and TRBJ2-1; 10 bases agree with TRBD2. Germline CDR1 and CDR2: LGHNA and YSLEER. V gave up 1 base and J gave up 3 bases; unmatched junction bases: 6. The CDR3 is 17 residues long. The CDR3 protein is CASSQVGSGGDYNEQFF. CDR3 coding DNA: TGCGCCAGCAGCCAAGTCGGGAGCGGGGGGGACTACAATGAGCAGTTCTTC.

This chain links TRBV29-1 with TRBJ2-5; 14 nucleotides align to TRBD2. The germline gives CDR1 SQVTM, CDR2 ANQGSEA. V dropped 7 bases and J dropped 5; count of bases not matched to a gene: 6. This CDR3 is built from 14 residues. The CDR3 protein is CSATSGGAGETQYF. The DNA of the CDR3 is TGCAGCGCGACTAGCGGGGGGGCTGGGGAGACCCAGTACTTC.

The chain uses TRBV5-4 and TRBJ1-2, with 9 bases lining up with TRBD1. The CDR3 is 15 amino acids. V lost 0 bases, J lost 5 bases, and 5 bases stayed unmatched. In germline, CDR1 is SGHNT, CDR2 YYREEE (reference sequence). CDR3 region: CASSLGGGQGYGYTF. CDR3 in DNA: TGTGCCAGCAGCTTGGGCGGGGGACAGGGTTATGGCTACACCTTC.

The chain is built from TRBV6-4 and TRBJ2-6, with D possibly matching TRBD2 (7 bases). Looked up from germline, CDR1 is MRHNA and CDR2 is SNTAGT. CDR3 size: 20 residues. V lost 4 bases, J lost 0 bases, and 22 bases lay in between. CDR3 coding DNA: TGTGCCAGCAGTGTTTTTGGCCCCGAGGGAGGGGGCTCTGGGGCCAACGTCCTGACTTTC. Its translation: CASSVFGPEGGGSGANVLTF.

This clone was observed a few times. This chain connects TRBV28 to TRBJ1-2; possibly TRBD1 for D (5 bases). CDR1 is MDHEN and CDR2 is SYDVKM in the germline V gene. The V end was cut by 5 bases, the J end by 1 base, with 14 bases between. This CDR3 is 15 amino acids long. The CDR3 coding sequence is TGTGCCAGCAGTACGGGGGGAACTCTTAACTATGGCTACACCTTC. Protein product: CASSTGGTLNYGYTF.

The CDR3 loop reads CASSEGTRANVDEQYF. In DNA form, the CDR3 reads TGTGCCAGCAGCGAGGGGACTAGAGCCAATGTAGACGAGCAGTACTTC. The V and J genes are TRBV9 and TRBJ2-7; 8 nucleotides align to TRBD2. This CDR3 has 16 amino acids. Germline V gene sequence: CDR1 SGDLS, CDR2 YYNGEE. J gave up 5 bases and V 3 bases, and 13 bases lay outside the gene matches.

This chain links TRBV19 with TRBJ2-3; 8 bases match TRBD2. J gave up 4 bases and V 3 bases, and 9 bases lay outside the gene matches. The CDR3 contains 16 residues. Looked up from germline, CDR1 is LNHDA and CDR2 is SQIVND (reference sequence). The CDR3 DNA reads as TGTGCCAGTAGTATTTTAGGGACGGGAGGGCCAGATACGCAGTATTTT. The encoded protein is CASSILGTGGPDTQYF.

The rearrangement joins TRBV28 to TRBJ1-2; D gene uncertain. Trimming stripped 10 bases from V and 7 bases from J, with 10 bases between. CDR3 length equals 10 residues. Germline V lookup: CDR1 MDHEN, CDR2 SYDVKM. This CDR3 reads CAIEDSGYTF. CDR3 bases: TGTGCCATCGAGGATTCTGGCTACACCTTC.

The chain carries TRBV27 and TRBJ2-5, with D maybe TRBD1 (7 bases). The J call is uncertain, as TRBJ2-7 better fits the DNA end. The germline V gene has CDR1 MNHEY and CDR2 SMNVEV (reference sequence). The CDR3 sequence is 15 residues long. CDR3 coding DNA: TGTGCCAGCTCCCTAGGGGGGACAGTCTCCTACGAGCAGTACTTC. Translated, it gives CASSLGGTVSYEQYF.

J is TRBJ1-2 and V is TRBV4-1; the D gene is possibly TRBD1 (5 bases). CDR1 and CDR2 (germline): MGHRA, YSYEKL. With 0 bases removed from V and 2 bases from J, the gap between germline ends came to 10 bases. This CDR3 is built from 15 residues. In DNA, the CDR3 is TGCGCCAGCAGCCAAGAGTTGCAGGGAAACTATGGCTACACCTTC. Residues: CASSQELQGNYGYTF.

This sequence joins TRBV6-1 and TRBJ2-2; D not certain. Germline CDR1 is MNHNS and CDR2 is SASEGT. The CDR3 has 14 residues. V shed 2 bases and J shed 5 bases, with 9 bases lying between them. For the CDR3, the DNA is TGTGCCAGCAGTGAACTATCGTGGACCGGGGAGCTGTTTTTT. It yields the protein CASSELSWTGELFF.

On this clone: The junction departs from the called germline gene at one end, perhaps through a read error. The J gene is TRBJ1-2, the V gene TRBV7-2; 9 nucleotides align to TRBD1. Looked up from germline, CDR1 is SGHTA and CDR2 is FQGNSA. This CDR3 spans 13 amino acids. The CDR3 reads CASSLRQGVSLPF. Here the CDR3 DNA reads TGTGCCAGCAGCCTGAGACAGGGGGTCTCTTTGCCCTTC. Full variable domain (rest looked up from reference TRBV7-2 and TRBJ1-2): GAGVSQSPSNKVTEKGKDVELRCDPISGHTALYWYRQSLGQGLEFLIYFQGNSAPDKSGLPSDRFSAERTGGSVSTLTIQRTQQEDSAVYLCASSLRQGVSLPFGSGTRLTVV.

This chain links TRBV19 with TRBJ1-5; TRBD1 matches at 9 bases. With 10 bases clipped from V and 3 bases from J, the junction kept 16 bases outside the gene matches. Germline lookup yields CDR1 LNHDA and CDR2 SQIVND (reference sequence). The CDR3 spans 17 residues. CDR3 DNA: TGTGCCACTACGCCGGGACAGGGTTTCGTTTACAATCAGCCCCAGCATTTT. Translating gives CATTPGQGFVYNQPQHF.

The chain joins TRBV5-4 to TRBJ1-2; 7 bases fit TRBD1. The junction had 5 bases not matched to a gene; V was cut back by 2 bases and J by 4 bases. This CDR3 comprises 14 residues. Per germline, CDR1 SGHNT and CDR2 YYREEE (reference sequence). CDR3 in DNA: TGTGCCAGCAGCTTACCGGGACAGAGCTATGGCTACACCTTC. Residues: CASSLPGQSYGYTF.

This clone was counted once. The gene calls are TRBV5-6 and TRBJ2-7, with D possibly matching TRBD2 (6 bases). The V and J ends lost 0 bases and 3 bases respectively, with 7 bases between them. CDR3 length: 13 amino acids. CDR1 SGHDT and CDR2 YYEEEE come from the germline V gene. CDR3 sequence reads: CASSLGGVYEQYF. Here the CDR3 DNA reads TGTGCCAGCAGCTTGGGGGGGGTCTACGAGCAGTACTTC.

The chain joins TRBV7-2 to TRBJ2-7, with 8 bases lining up with TRBD1. This CDR3 is 16 amino acids long. V lost 5 bases, J lost 2 bases, and 11 bases stayed unmatched. Per germline, CDR1 SGHTA and CDR2 FQGNSA. The CDR3: CASSPWPTGVAYEQYF. The CDR3 DNA sequence: TGTGCCAGCAGCCCCTGGCCGACAGGGGTCGCCTACGAGCAGTACTTC. The variable domain in full, with the rest retrieved from reference TRBV7-2 and TRBJ2-7, is GAGVSQSPSNKVTEKGKDVELRCDPISGHTALYWYRQSLGQGLEFLIYFQGNSAPDKSGLPSDRFSAERTGGSVSTLTIQRTQQEDSAVYLCASSPWPTGVAYEQYFGPGTRLTVT.

The chain has TRBV7-2 and TRBJ2-7; no firm D call. Germline CDR1 reads SGHTA; CDR2 reads FQGNSA. V was shortened by 2 bases and J by 2 bases, with 7 bases between the two germline ends. The CDR3 is 13 residues long. The chain's CDR3 is CASSLQRTYEQYF. Written as DNA, the CDR3 is TGTGCCAGCAGCTTACAGCGAACCTACGAGCAGTACTTC.

This chain connects TRBV12-5 to TRBJ1-2; TRBD1 aligns across 8 bases. The CDR3 runs to 15 residues. Germline V gives CDR1 LGHNT, CDR2 FRNRAP. V lost 2 bases and J lost 6; bases outside the gene matches: 8. The CDR3 protein is CASGLYSGGLNGYTF. CDR3 in DNA: TGTGCTAGTGGTTTGTATTCAGGGGGCTTGAATGGCTACACCTTC.

This clone was detected a few times. This chain joins TRBV4-3 and TRBJ1-1; D possibly corresponds to TRBD1 (5 bases). The ends were cut back, 6 bases at V and 5 bases at J, with 13 bases in the middle. This CDR3 spans 13 amino acids. The germline gives CDR1 LGHNA, CDR2 YSLEER. The DNA for the CDR3 is TGCGCCAGCAGATATCAGGGCAGGACTGAAGCTTTCTTT. Translating gives CASRYQGRTEAFF.

CDR3 loop: CASSRRVEQFF. CDR3 nucleotide sequence: TGTGCCAGCAGTCGCCGGGTTGAGCAGTTCTTC. The V gene is TRBV6-6, the J gene TRBJ2-1, with D unclear. The germline V gene encodes CDR1 MNHNY and CDR2 SVGAGI (reference sequence). The length of the CDR3 is 11 residues. Between the trimmed V and J ends, which lost 5 bases and 9 bases, there was a span of 8 bases.

The chain carries TRBV7-3 and TRBJ2-1, with 7 bases matching TRBD1. This CDR3 has 18 amino acids. Germline CDR1 SGHTA, CDR2 FQGTGA. The V segment lost 0 bases and the J segment 5 bases; nucleotides outside the gene matches: 13. CDR3: CASSLTPVTGTFHNEQFF. The CDR3 DNA reads as TGTGCCAGCAGCTTAACCCCAGTGACAGGGACGTTTCACAATGAGCAGTTCTTC.

The DNA for the CDR3 is TGTGCCAGCAAGAAAAGGACAGCAACTAATGAAAAACTGTTTTTT. This encodes CASKKRTATNEKLFF. V gene TRBV6-5 combines with J gene TRBJ1-4; possibly TRBD1 for D (6 bases). CDR1 and CDR2 from the germline V gene are MNHEY and SVGAGI. The CDR3 totals 15 residues. V was trimmed by 7 bases and J by 0 bases, leaving 12 bases between them.

The chain combines TRBV5-6 with TRBJ2-1; 7 bases map to TRBD1. J lost 1 base, V lost 3 bases, and 7 bases had no gene match. The CDR3 covers 16 residues. Germline CDR1 SGHDT, CDR2 YYEEEE. The CDR3 region has the DNA TGTGCCAGCAGCTCGCGTGTACAGGGGTCCTACAATGAGCAGTTCTTC. Its translation: CASSSRVQGSYNEQFF.

The chain is built from TRBV6-6 and TRBJ2-3; D remains ambiguous. The CDR3 contains 12 residues. Per the germline V gene, CDR1 is MNHNY and CDR2 is SVGAGI (reference sequence). V lost 6 bases and J 6 bases, leaving 10 bases between the germline ends. This chain's CDR3 is CASSRLLDTQYF. CDR3 sequence (DNA): TGTGCCAGCAGCCGACTGCTCGATACGCAGTATTTT.

In regard to this clone: The germline gene is not matched at one end of the junction; a read error may be the cause. The rearrangement joins TRBV9 to TRBJ2-5, with 7 bases fitting TRBD2. CDR3 length equals 14 residues. Germline CDR1 is SGDLS and CDR2 is YYNGEE. DNA of the CDR3: TGTGCCAGCAGCCCTTGGACTAGTGAAGAGGCCCAGTACTTC. Protein product: CASSPWTSEEAQYF. Complete variable domain (other parts from reference TRBV9 and TRBJ2-5): DSGVTQTPKHLITATGQRVTLRCSPRSGDLSVYWYQQSLDQGLQFLIQYYNGEERAKGNILERFSAQQFPDLHSELNLSSLELGDSALYFCASSPWTSEEAQYFGPGTRLLVL.

The sample holds one count of this clone. The chain combines TRBV27 with TRBJ1-2; 10 bases match TRBD1. Germline V gene sequence: CDR1 MNHEY, CDR2 SMNVEV (reference sequence). This CDR3 is 16 amino acids long. V was pared by 7 bases and J by 0 bases, with 8 bases of the junction left unmatched. CDR3 sequence (DNA): TGTGCCAGCACCTCTCGGGACAGGGGAGCTAACTATGGCTACACCTTC. This gives the protein CASTSRDRGANYGYTF.